The T cell receptor beta chain under discussion was sequenced for a study of early T cells in non-severe SARS-CoV-2 infection. This clonotype was seen only a few times. TCRdb re-derived calls from the 5' RACE reads in MiXCR, one entry per CDR3 protein. The sample has tens of thousands of distinct CDR3 sequences; around 20% are singletons. Per the germline V gene, CDR1 is ENHRY and CDR2 is SYGVKD. The ends were cut back, 7 bases at V and 6 bases at J, with 13 bases in the middle. The CDR3 extends over 12 amino acids. The receptor was isolated from an adult who was a healthcare worker with PCR-confirmed SARS-CoV-2 infection or an uninfected control (not recorded which). This chain connects TRBV10-3 to TRBJ2-7; perhaps TRBD1 as D (6 bases). Sequences were derived from whole blood, sampled at baseline. As DNA, the CDR3 is TGTGCCATCAACTCAGGGGTTGGCGAGCAGTACTTC. Translating it yields CAINSGVGEQYF.